One sample yielded the 31 T cell receptor beta chains listed below, sequenced in a study of blood T cell repertoires in COVID-19. TCRdb's copy holds only in-frame clones and misses some; the assay was immunoSEQ multiplex PCR. The top ten hold around 1.5% of the sample, which has 400,000 or so clones, 89% seen once. The sequenced sample was peripheral blood. The receptors were gathered from a woman between 40 and 50 years old with COVID-19, enrolled during active disease.

V usage is TRBV3-1 (or the pseudogene TRBV3-2) and J usage is TRBJ1-4; TRBD1 is a possible D gene (5 bases). The length of the CDR3 is 15 residues. V shed 4 bases and J shed 3 bases, with 12 bases lying between them. Germline CDR1 LGHDT, CDR2 YNNKEL (reference sequence). The CDR3 reads CASSLLTAANEKLFF. DNA of the CDR3: TGTGCCAGCAGCCTCCTGACAGCTGCTAATGAAAAACTGTTTTTT.

This clone occurred once. The rearrangement uses TRBV9 and TRBJ2-1; TRBD2 matches at 9 bases. The CDR3 loop spans 16 amino acids. V lost 0 bases, J lost 8 bases, and 9 bases stayed unmatched. Germline V gene sequence: CDR1 SGDLS, CDR2 YYNGEE. In DNA, the CDR3 is TGTGCCAGCAGCGTAGGCATAGCGGGAGTTTGGGATGAGCAGTTCTTC. Its protein is CASSVGIAGVWDEQFF.

The chain recombines TRBV30 with TRBJ1-1; D ambiguous. V was pared by 6 bases and J by 3 bases, with 8 bases between. This CDR3 region has 11 residues. From germline, CDR1 is GTSNPN and CDR2 SVGIG (reference sequence). The CDR3 region is CACVEYTEAFF. The CDR3 DNA reads as TGTGCCTGCGTGGAGTACACTGAAGCTTTCTTT.

This clone was seen only a few times. The chain employs TRBV4-1 and TRBJ1-3; D possibly corresponds to TRBD1 (6 bases). The germline CDR1 and CDR2 sequences are MGHRA and YSYEKL. The length of the CDR3 is 16 residues. The V gene lost 0 bases and the J gene lost 0 bases, with 9 bases spanning the gap. CDR3 sequence reads: CASSQDRTVSGNTIYF. The CDR3 DNA reads as TGCGCCAGCAGCCAAGACAGGACAGTCTCTGGAAACACCATATATTTT.

V usage is TRBV30 and J usage is TRBJ1-1; D not certain. With 4 bases removed from V and 10 bases from J, the gap between germline ends came to 16 bases. The germline gives CDR1 GTSNPN, CDR2 SVGIG (reference sequence). This CDR3 comprises 12 residues. In DNA, the CDR3 is TGTGCCTGGACCTCTCCGGGATTGGGAGCTTTCTTT. It is translated as CAWTSPGLGAFF.

DNA for the CDR3: TGCGCCAGCAGCTTGGACTTGGGCACAGATACGCAGTATTTT. This codes for CASSLDLGTDTQYF. The V and J genes are TRBV5-1 and TRBJ2-3; D ambiguous. Looked up from germline, CDR1 is SGHRS and CDR2 is YFSETQ. The CDR3 loop spans 14 amino acids. With 0 bases removed from V and 1 base from J, the gap between germline ends came to 6 bases.

V and J are TRBV4-3 and TRBJ2-1; 10 bases match TRBD1. Trimming removed 5 bases from V and 2 bases from J; junction bases left unmatched: 3. The CDR3 contains 15 residues. Per the germline V gene, CDR1 is LGHNA and CDR2 is YSLEER. CDR3 nucleotides: TGCGCCAGCAGCTGGGACAGGGGAACCTACAATGAGCAGTTCTTC. Encoded protein: CASSWDRGTYNEQFF.

This clone occurred once. The V gene is TRBV4-3, the J gene TRBJ1-1, with D uncertain. V lost 0 bases and J 4 bases, leaving 12 bases between the germline ends. CDR3 length equals 15 residues. CDR1 LGHNA and CDR2 YSLEER come from the germline V gene. Here the CDR3 reads CASSQDLSRGTEAFF. CDR3 in DNA: TGCGCCAGCAGCCAAGATCTCTCGAGAGGCACTGAAGCTTTCTTT.

The chain joins TRBV6-5 to TRBJ1-2; the D is unclear. The V and J ends lost 0 bases and 5 bases respectively, with 16 bases between them. The CDR3 is 16 amino acids. CDR1 is MNHEY and CDR2 is SVGAGI in the germline V gene. The CDR3 here is CASSYSFTHPGYGYTF. The CDR3 DNA reads as TGTGCCAGCAGTTACTCTTTCACACACCCGGGGTATGGCTACACCTTC.

Points on this clone: The germline gene is not matched at one end of the junction; a read error may be the cause. This chain uses TRBV28 with TRBJ2-3; 10 bases agree with TRBD2. CDR1 is MDHEN and CDR2 is SYDVKM in the germline V gene. The CDR3 contains 15 residues. For the CDR3, the DNA is TGTGCCAGCAGAGAAAGCGGGGGGGCCGACAATCCGAAGGATTTT. This codes for CASRESGGADNPKDF.

The chain has TRBV9 and TRBJ2-2; 9 bases are shared with TRBD2. V shed 0 bases and J 4 bases; nucleotides not matched to a gene: 7. The CDR3 consists of 17 residues. Per germline, CDR1 SGDLS and CDR2 YYNGEE. The CDR3 region has the DNA TGTGCCAGCAGCGTAGAATTTAGCGGGGGTTCCACCGGGGAGCTGTTTTTT. Translating gives CASSVEFSGGSTGELFF.

This clone was detected a few times. The V gene is TRBV20-1, the J gene TRBJ1-5; TRBD1 agrees at 10 bases. V trimming: 3 bases; J trimming: 5 bases; junction bases outside the gene matches: 4. The CDR3 spans 14 residues. Germline assignment: CDR1 DFQATT and CDR2 SNEGSKA (reference sequence). The chain's CDR3 is CSASGTGDHQPQHF. CDR3 sequence (DNA): TGCAGTGCTAGTGGGACAGGGGATCATCAGCCCCAGCATTTT.

The V call is TRBV19, the J call TRBJ1-2, with a tentative D call TRBD1 (6 bases). V was shortened by 6 bases and J by 6 bases, with 23 bases between the two germline ends. CDR3 length equals 16 residues. Germline V gene sequence: CDR1 LNHDA, CDR2 SQIVND (reference sequence). The CDR3 DNA is TGTGCCAGTAGAACAAAGATCCAGGGGTTGGTGAATGGCTACACCTTC. Its translation is CASRTKIQGLVNGYTF. Full variable domain (remainder filled in from reference TRBV19 and TRBJ1-2): DGGITQSPKYLFRKEGQNVTLSCEQNLNHDAMYWYRQDPGQGLRLIYYSQIVNDFQKGDIAEGYSVSREKKESFPLTVTSAQKNPTAFYLCASRTKIQGLVNGYTFGSGTRLTVV.

The rearrangement links TRBV4-3 to TRBJ1-2; 11 bases align to TRBD1. V lost 4 bases and J lost 0; bases outside the gene matches: 4. Germline assignment: CDR1 LGHNA and CDR2 YSLEER. This CDR3 spans 16 amino acids. The CDR3 here is CASSPGQGVSNYGYTF. The DNA for the CDR3 is TGCGCCAGCAGCCCGGGACAGGGGGTTTCTAACTATGGCTACACCTTC.

This clone was seen once. The CDR3 here is CASSYTGSNEQFF. CDR3 DNA: TGTGCCAGCAGTTATACAGGATCCAATGAGCAGTTCTTC. The genes are TRBV11-2 and TRBJ2-1; D perhaps matches TRBD1 (5 bases). The V end was cut by 6 bases, the J end by 6 bases, with 12 bases between. Germline CDR1 and CDR2: SGHAT and FQNNGV. The CDR3 runs to 13 residues.

The chain joins TRBV11-2 to TRBJ1-2; tentatively, D is TRBD1 (5 bases). The CDR3 runs 13 residues. The germline V and J ends were trimmed by 5 bases and 7 bases, with 14 bases remaining between them. Per germline, CDR1 SGHAT and CDR2 FQNNGV. The CDR3 spells CASSPSGSRGYTF. The DNA for the CDR3 is TGTGCCAGCAGCCCTTCAGGGTCTCGTGGCTACACCTTC. Using reference TRBV11-2 and TRBJ1-2 for the parts outside the CDR3, the full variable domain is EAGVAQSPRYKIIEKRQSVAFWCNPISGHATLYWYQQILGQGPKLLIQFQNNGVVDDSQLPKDRFSAERLKGVDSTLKIQPAKLEDSAVYLCASSPSGSRGYTFGSGTRLTVV.

The chain has TRBV29-1 and TRBJ1-2, with a possible D match to TRBD1 (5 bases). Trimming left V 4 bases short and J 4 bases short, with 10 bases between. Per the germline V gene, CDR1 is SQVTM and CDR2 is ANQGSEA. The CDR3 has 12 amino acids. CDR3: CSVGATVYGYTF. In DNA, the CDR3 is TGCAGCGTTGGGGCGACAGTCTATGGCTACACCTTC.

CDR3 in amino acids: CASSIARLAGAETQYF. CDR3 sequence (DNA): TGTGCCAGCAGCATCGCACGACTAGCGGGAGCAGAGACCCAGTACTTC. The rearrangement uses TRBV3-1 (or the pseudogene TRBV3-2) and TRBJ2-5, with 12 bases aligning to TRBD2. This CDR3 is 16 amino acids long. Looked up from germline, CDR1 is LGHDT and CDR2 is YNNKEL (reference sequence). Unmatched junction bases numbered 8, after V lost 5 bases and J lost 4 bases.

The chain couples TRBV28 to TRBJ1-2; 7 positions match TRBD1. The CDR3 is 13 amino acids. Germline trimming cut 6 bases from V and 5 bases from J; bases unmatched to any gene: 6. Germline V CDR1 and CDR2: MDHEN, SYDVKM. The CDR3 DNA reads TGTGCCAGCAGCACCGGGACAGTATATGGCTACACCTTC. Its translation: CASSTGTVYGYTF.

The V call is TRBV10-3, the J call TRBJ1-6; perhaps TRBD1 as D (6 bases). CDR3 length equals 13 residues. The V gene's germline CDR1 is ENHRY and CDR2 SYGVKD. V was clipped by 2 bases and J by 14 bases, with 13 bases between them. Here the CDR3 DNA reads TGTGCCATCAGTGAGGTGGGACACAGATCCCTCCACTTT. This encodes CAISEVGHRSLHF.

This sequence joins TRBV27 and TRBJ2-3; D may be TRBD2 (5 bases). The germline V and J ends were trimmed by 6 bases and 4 bases, with 20 bases remaining between them. CDR3 length: 16 residues. Looked up from germline, CDR1 is MNHEY and CDR2 is SMNVEV (reference sequence). CDR3 sequence reads: CASSLLSGSGSDTQYF. As DNA, the CDR3 is TGTGCCAGCAGCCTCCTCTCGGGGAGTGGTTCAGATACGCAGTATTTT.

The chain joins TRBV18 to TRBJ2-2; D call uncertain. The V end lost 2 bases, the J end lost 7 bases, and 11 bases lay between the germline ends. The CDR3 consists of 14 residues. Germline values: CDR1 KGHSH, CDR2 LQKENI. In DNA, the CDR3 is TGTGCCAGCTCACCAGGAGCTCAATTCGGGGAGCTGTTTTTT. It codes for CASSPGAQFGELFF. Filled out from reference TRBV18 and TRBJ2-2, the complete variable domain reads NAGVMQNPRHLVRRRGQEARLRCSPMKGHSHVYWYRQLPEEGLKFMVYLQKENIIDESGMPKERFSAEFPKEGPSILRIQQVVRGDSAAYFCASSPGAQFGELFFGEGSRLTVL.

V usage is TRBV6-2 or TRBV6-3 and J usage is TRBJ1-6; 8 bases are shared with TRBD1. The CDR3 consists of 15 residues. Germline CDR1 reads MNHEY; CDR2 reads SVGEGT. Trimming at V came to 7 bases and at J to 7 bases, leaving 9 bases not matched to a gene. Written as DNA, the CDR3 is TGTGCCAGCACCCCCAGGGCAGGGGGCAATTCACCCCTCCACTTT. Residues: CASTPRAGGNSPLHF.

The genes are TRBV5-1 and TRBJ1-3; weak D call: TRBD1 (5 bases). V lost 0 bases, J lost 4 bases, and 14 bases lay in between. This CDR3 is built from 16 residues. The germline V gene has CDR1 SGHRS and CDR2 YFSETQ. For the CDR3, the DNA is TGCGCCAGCAGCTTGGTCGGGGGAAAATACGGAAACACCATATATTTT. It is translated as CASSLVGGKYGNTIYF. Drawing the rest from reference TRBV5-1 and TRBJ1-3, the complete variable domain is KAGVTQTPRYLIKTRGQQVTLSCSPISGHRSVSWYQQTPGQGLQFLFEYFSETQRNKGNFPGRFSGRQFSNSRSEMNVSTLELGDSALYLCASSLVGGKYGNTIYFGEGSWLTVV.

V usage is TRBV5-1 and J usage is TRBJ1-2, with TRBD1 matching over 7 bases. Germline CDR1 and CDR2: SGHRS and YFSETQ. The CDR3 consists of 14 residues. Trimming cost V 0 bases and J 4 bases; bases outside gene matches: 3. The CDR3 DNA is TGCGCCAGCAGCTTGGACGGACAGGTCTATGGCTACACCTTC. Its protein product is CASSLDGQVYGYTF.

The chain couples TRBV25-1 to TRBJ1-6; no clear D gene. CDR3 size: 15 residues. The germline V gene has CDR1 MGHDK and CDR2 SYGVNS. The V and J ends lost 5 bases and 0 bases respectively, with 8 bases between them. The CDR3 loop reads CASSPLSSYNSPLHF. The DNA of the CDR3 is TGTGCCAGCAGTCCCCTGAGCTCCTATAATTCACCCCTCCACTTT.

The chain couples TRBV28 to TRBJ1-1, with unresolved D. The CDR3 spans 12 residues. Deletions cut 5 bases from V and 9 bases from J, with 13 bases between. CDR1 and CDR2 from the germline V gene are MDHEN and SYDVKM. The CDR3 loop reads CASSKPLRKAFF. The CDR3 DNA is TGTGCCAGCAGTAAGCCCCTAAGAAAAGCTTTCTTT.

This rearrangement joins TRBV12-1 to TRBJ1-5; the D call of TRBD1 is as the table states it, not checked on the DNA. TRBV12-1 is assigned pseudogene status. The CDR3 totals 18 residues. The CDR3 loop reads CASSFVSHGDSVNQPQHF. As DNA, the CDR3 is TGTGCCAGCAGCTTTGTGTCGCATGGGGACAGTGTCAATCAGCCCCAGCATTTT.

The genes are TRBV9 and TRBJ1-2; TRBD1 is a possible D gene (5 bases). The CDR3 is 20 amino acids. Per the germline V gene, CDR1 is SGDLS and CDR2 is YYNGEE. V was trimmed by 2 bases and J by 2 bases, leaving 28 bases between them. CDR3 DNA: TGTGCCAGCAGCGTGGGGCCATTTAAGCGAACAGAAAAATCAAACTATGGCTACACCTTC. Translated, it gives CASSVGPFKRTEKSNYGYTF.

The J gene is TRBJ1-1, the V gene TRBV30, with D possibly matching TRBD1 (5 bases). This CDR3 spans 14 amino acids. The V end was cut by 3 bases, the J end by 0 bases, with 11 bases between. In germline, CDR1 is GTSNPN, CDR2 SVGIG (reference sequence). The CDR3 here is CAWRWAGLNTEAFF. The CDR3 DNA is TGTGCCTGGAGATGGGCAGGGTTGAACACTGAAGCTTTCTTT.

The J gene is TRBJ2-2, the V gene TRBV6-4, with TRBD1 matching over 7 bases. This CDR3 spans 13 amino acids. Germline V CDR1 and CDR2: MRHNA, SNTAGT. Losses at the gene ends were 5 bases for V and 5 bases for J; bases not matched to a gene: 2. CDR3 nucleotides: TGTGCCAGCAGTAGACAGGGAACCGGGGAGCTGTTTTTT. This encodes CASSRQGTGELFF.